This entry describes one TCR beta chain. At one of its ends the junction is not consistent with the germline gene, which may arise from a read error. This entry comes from a study of blood T cell repertoires in COVID-19. Across the study: Sources were T cells, B-cell-depleted T cells, or PBMCs; the material itself was cDNA or gDNA.

Only in-frame clones appear in the TCRdb table, and some are missing; sequencing was by immunoSEQ multiplex PCR. The table has 100,000 or so clones, about four fifths seen once. CDR3 length: 14 amino acids. Germline V gives CDR1 SGDLS, CDR2 YYNGEE. The sequenced sample was peripheral blood. The clonotype originates from an older woman with acute or convalescent COVID-19. The chain has TRBV9 and TRBJ1-6; weak D call: TRBD1 (5 bases). CDR3 residues: CASSVDSWNSPLHF. Written as DNA, the CDR3 is TGTGCCAGCAGTGTAGACAGTTGGAATTCACCCCTCCACTTT.